The source of this TCR beta chain is a study of cytomegalovirus exposure and HLA in healthy donors. The overall study: Within the Caucasian-associated ancestry cluster were around 80% of the approximately 370 genotyped donors. Notes on the study in general: Sequence variants that were highly shared formed a cluster that was likely a sequencing artifact. Beyond CMV serostatus, there was no information to go on about immune exposure. Productive rates of about 87% or about 30% were seen for most TCR beta V segments in an earlier analysis.

The PCR used 60 Vbeta and 13 Jbeta primers. Sequenced by immunoSEQ multiplex PCR; TCRdb stores in-frame clones only, minus some. Among about 120,000 clones, around three quarters were seen once, and the ten largest hold 2.5% to 3.5%. From germline, CDR1 is LGHNA and CDR2 YSLEER. The CDR3 spans 12 residues. The ends were cut back, 6 bases at V and 3 bases at J, with 6 bases in the middle. This clone was counted between two and nine times. Its specificity is not known. The sample comprised PBMCs. The chain is built from TRBV4-3 and TRBJ2-1, with unresolved D. The clonotype comes from a woman aged 40 to 55 in good health and CMV-seropositive. This CDR3 reads CASSLNYNEQFF. CDR3 bases: TGCGCCAGCAGTCTTAACTACAATGAGCAGTTCTTC.